This TCR beta chain was profiled in a study of blood T cell repertoires in COVID-19. Study summary: Sites across the United States, Italy and Spain contributed samples from acute and convalescent COVID-19. Sample material is recorded as cDNA or gDNA derived from T cells, B-cell-depleted T cells, or PBMCs.

As processed by the authors: How many nucleated cells were present was estimated from reference gene primer amplification. Assay: immunoSEQ multiplex PCR; the TCRdb copy retains only in-frame clones and omits some. Clone size and the V and J calls come from that table; the DNA yielded D and trimming. The table includes about 20,000 clones, 79% detected once. The V end was cut by 0 bases, the J end by 6 bases, with 6 bases between. The CDR3 spans 13 residues. From germline, CDR1 is SGHTA and CDR2 FQGTGA. This TCR was sampled from a man older than 75 with acute or convalescent COVID-19. Source material: peripheral blood. The chain carries TRBV7-3 and TRBJ2-1; D gene unclear. CDR3 sequence: CASSLTSLNEQFF. The CDR3 DNA is TGTGCCAGCAGCTTAACTAGCCTCAATGAGCAGTTCTTC.